These 9 T cell receptor beta chains came from one sample sequenced in a study of identical twins. Using its own MiXCR run on the 5' RACE reads, TCRdb lists one record per CDR3 protein. The sample carries 400,000 to 500,000 distinct CDR3 sequences, more than 13% recorded once. The same data also contributed to another study, on yellow fever vaccine responses in identical twins.

Sequencing used CD4+ T cells sorted from blood. These receptors all come from a woman aged 18-35 years in good health.

This clonotype was seen a few times. This sequence joins TRBV6-5 and TRBJ2-1; D not certain. The V and J ends lost 2 bases and 7 bases respectively, with 12 bases between them. There are 14 residues in the CDR3. Germline V lookup: CDR1 MNHEY, CDR2 SVGAGI. The CDR3 region is CASSYLSLGNEQFF. CDR3 coding DNA: TGTGCCAGCAGTTACCTGAGCCTGGGGAATGAGCAGTTCTTC.

This clonotype was observed a few times. V is TRBV11-2 and J is TRBJ1-1, with unresolved D. Deletions cut 0 bases from V and 3 bases from J, with 8 bases between. Germline assignment: CDR1 SGHAT and CDR2 FQNNGV. The CDR3 has 14 residues. The chain's CDR3 is CASSLDGIDTEAFF. CDR3 in DNA: TGTGCCAGCAGCTTAGATGGGATAGACACTGAAGCTTTCTTT.

This clonotype was counted many times. A junction boundary mismatches the germline segment, possibly from a read error. V gene TRBV5-1 combines with J gene TRBJ2-5, with D uncertain. The CDR3 length is 12 residues. Germline values: CDR1 SGHRS, CDR2 YFSETQ. The CDR3 region is CASSLYQETQYF. In DNA form, the CDR3 reads TGTGCCAGCAGTTTGTACCAAGAGACCCAGTACTTC.

There are a few counts of this clonotype. V gene TRBV20-1 combines with J gene TRBJ2-7; 9 bases agree with TRBD2. Germline-derived CDR1 and CDR2 are DFQATT and SNEGSKA (reference sequence). CDR3 length equals 16 residues. Unmatched junction bases numbered 14, after V lost 5 bases and J lost 3 bases. CDR3 protein: CSAPVRAGGFNYEQYF. In nucleotides, the CDR3 is TGCAGTGCTCCGGTCAGAGCGGGAGGATTTAACTACGAGCAGTACTTC.

This clonotype occurred a few times. The chain couples TRBV7-2 to TRBJ2-2; no firm D call. V shed 6 bases and J shed 6 bases, with 5 bases lying between them. CDR3 length: 11 residues. The germline V gene encodes CDR1 SGHTA and CDR2 FQGNSA. Here the CDR3 reads CASSYPGELFF. CDR3 nucleotides: TGTGCCAGCAGTTATCCCGGGGAGCTGTTTTTT.

The chain couples TRBV19 to TRBJ2-1; no reliable D call. CDR1 is LNHDA, CDR2 SQIVND, per germline (reference sequence). V lost 3 bases and J lost 4, with 10 bases in between. The CDR3 consists of 14 residues. CDR3 coding DNA: TGTGCCAGTAGTATTCGTCCAGGTTACAATGAGCAGTTCTTC. This codes for CASSIRPGYNEQFF.

This chain connects TRBV19 to TRBJ1-5, with D unresolved. Germline V gives CDR1 LNHDA, CDR2 SQIVND (reference sequence). This CDR3 comprises 17 residues. With 3 bases removed from V and 0 bases from J, the gap between germline ends came to 15 bases. CDR3 sequence: CASSIWPGRNSNQPQHF. The CDR3 DNA reads TGTGCCAGTAGTATTTGGCCAGGTCGGAATAGCAATCAGCCCCAGCATTTT.

The chain uses TRBV18 and TRBJ2-1; TRBD2 matches at 10 bases. The CDR3 runs 14 residues. The junction had 4 bases not matched to a gene; V was cut back by 3 bases and J by 8 bases. CDR1 and CDR2 from the germline V gene are KGHSH and LQKENI. CDR3: CASSPQREGHEQFF. CDR3 coding DNA: TGTGCCAGCTCACCTCAGCGGGAGGGGCATGAGCAGTTCTTC.

The CDR3 sequence is CASSQEGQWMIYGYTF. The CDR3 bases are TGTGCCAGCAGCCAAGAGGGACAGTGGATGATCTATGGCTACACCTTC. The V call is TRBV3-1, the J call TRBJ1-2, with 7 bases matching TRBD1. Per the germline V gene, CDR1 is LGHDT and CDR2 is YNNKEL (reference sequence). V shed 0 bases, J shed 4 bases, and the junction held 8 bases outside the gene matches. This CDR3 has 16 amino acids.